Listed below are T cell receptor beta chains from one sample, sequenced in a study of Graves' ophthalmopathy and Graves' hyperthyroidism. A single record per CDR3 protein comes from TCRdb applying MiXCR to the multiplex PCR reads. The table has about 340,000 distinct CDR3 sequences, roughly a sixth seen once. The sequencing input was peripheral blood. The receptors here all came from an adult man with Graves' ophthalmopathy. CDR3s include the opening cysteine and the closing phenylalanine or tryptophan. D genes are given only for firm matches. Clone size is stated in some rows and not others, as once, few, many or a class when expanded.

v_call: TRBV11-2
clone_size: many
j_call: TRBJ1-3
d_call: TRBD1
cdr3_nt: TGTGCCAGCAGCCAAACGAGGGGGCTAAGCTCTGGAAACACCATATATTTT
cdr3_aa: CASSQTRGLSSGNTIYF

v_call: TRBV20-1
clone_size: many
j_call: TRBJ2-5
d_call: .
cdr3_nt: TGCAGTGCTAGAGGTTTTGGAGAGACCCAGTACTTC
cdr3_aa: CSARGFGETQYF

v_call: TRBV5-1
clone_size: many
j_call: TRBJ1-6
d_call: TRBD1
cdr3_nt: TGCGCCAGCAGCACCGGACAGGGGCGTTCACCCCTCCACTTT
cdr3_aa: CASSTGQGRSPLHF

v_call: TRBV6-1
clone_size: many
j_call: TRBJ2-7
d_call: .
cdr3_nt: TGTGCCAGCAGTGAGACTTTAAACTACGAGCAGTACTTC
cdr3_aa: CASSETLNYEQYF

v_call: TRBV6-1
clone_size: .
j_call: TRBJ2-7
d_call: .
cdr3_nt: TGTGCCAGCAGCCCAACAGAGGTCTACGAGCAGTACTTC
cdr3_aa: CASSPTEVYEQYF

v_call: TRBV11-2
clone_size: few
j_call: TRBJ2-7
d_call: .
cdr3_nt: TGTGCCAGCAGCTCCGACTGGTCTCCCGTCGAGCAGTACTTC
cdr3_aa: CASSSDWSPVEQYF

v_call: TRBV20-1
clone_size: many
j_call: TRBJ2-2
d_call: .
cdr3_nt: TGCAGTGCTAGAGACCCTGGGTCCACCGGGGAGCTGTTTTTT
cdr3_aa: CSARDPGSTGELFF

v_call: TRBV6-5
clone_size: few
j_call: TRBJ2-5
d_call: TRBD1
cdr3_nt: TGTGCCAGCAGTTACGCAGGGGGCTGGGAGACCCAGTACTTC
cdr3_aa: CASSYAGGWETQYF

v_call: TRBV12-3/TRBV12-4
clone_size: many
j_call: TRBJ1-3
d_call: .
cdr3_nt: TGTGCCAGCAGTCTTATAAACTCTGGAAACACCATATATTTT
cdr3_aa: CASSLINSGNTIYF

v_call: TRBV4-2
clone_size: many
j_call: TRBJ1-2
d_call: .
cdr3_nt: TGTGCCAGCAGCCAAGATCCCGAACATGAGGCTAGGGGCTATGGCTACACCTTC
cdr3_aa: CASSQDPEHEARGYGYTF

v_call: TRBV6-1
clone_size: .
j_call: TRBJ2-7
d_call: TRBD2
cdr3_nt: TGTGCCAGCAAACACGCCGGGAGGGTGGGCGAGCAGTACTTC
cdr3_aa: CASKHAGRVGEQYF

v_call: TRBV28
clone_size: .
j_call: TRBJ2-7
d_call: TRBD1
cdr3_nt: TGTGCCAGCAGGCGTCAGGGGGCGCCCGAGCAGTACTTC
cdr3_aa: CASRRQGAPEQYF